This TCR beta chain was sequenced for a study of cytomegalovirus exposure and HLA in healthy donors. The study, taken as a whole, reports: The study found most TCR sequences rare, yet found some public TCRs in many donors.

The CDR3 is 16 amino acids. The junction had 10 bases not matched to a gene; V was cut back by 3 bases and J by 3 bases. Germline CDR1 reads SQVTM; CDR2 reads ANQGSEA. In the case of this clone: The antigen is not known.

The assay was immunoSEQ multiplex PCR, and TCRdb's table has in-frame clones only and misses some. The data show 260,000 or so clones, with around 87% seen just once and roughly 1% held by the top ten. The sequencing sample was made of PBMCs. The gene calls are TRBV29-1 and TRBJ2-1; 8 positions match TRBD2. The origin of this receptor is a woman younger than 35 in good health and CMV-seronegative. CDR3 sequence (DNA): TGCAGCGTTGATGCTCCGGCTAGCGGGTTCTACAATGAGCAGTTCTTC. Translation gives CSVDAPASGFYNEQFF.